The 17 T cell receptor beta chains reported below all come from one sample, sequenced in a study of CD8 T cells in Susac syndrome. Reverse transcription used roughly 0.45 to 1 ug RNA and random hexamers. Each CDR3 protein is one row after TCRdb ran MiXCR on the immunoSEQ multiplex PCR reads. This table has 40,000 to 60,000 distinct CDR3 sequences, just over 90% appearing once. Source material: CD8+ T cells from PBMCs. These receptor sequences come from a human donor with multiple sclerosis.

The table lists this clonotype with a count of one. The CDR3 loop is CSVEVGSAITNTEAFF. The DNA of the CDR3 is TGCAGCGTTGAAGTTGGGTCAGCAATTACGAACACTGAAGCTTTCTTT. V gene TRBV29-1 combines with J gene TRBJ1-1; D call uncertain. The CDR3 runs to 16 residues. Germline CDR1 reads SQVTM; CDR2 reads ANQGSEA. V was cut by 1 base and J by 1 base, with 16 bases left in between.

The V gene is TRBV7-8, the J gene TRBJ1-5; 7 bases map to TRBD1. This CDR3 has 17 residues. Germline CDR1 SGHVS, CDR2 FQNEAQ. The trim removed 0 bases at V and 7 bases at J, leaving 12 bases unmatched. CDR3 in DNA: TGTGCCAGCAGCTTAGCCACGGCGGGACAGATTCAACAGCCCCAGCATTTT. Translating gives CASSLATAGQIQQPQHF.

This clonotype was picked up one time. This chain joins TRBV5-1 and TRBJ2-2; TRBD2 is a possible D gene (5 bases). The V end lost 9 bases, the J end lost 7 bases, and 16 bases lay between the germline ends. CDR1 is SGHRS and CDR2 is YFSETQ in the germline V gene. CDR3 length: 13 residues. CDR3 sequence: CAIGDFQNGELFF. The CDR3 DNA sequence: TGCGCCATCGGGGATTTTCAGAACGGGGAGCTGTTTTTT.

The rearrangement links TRBV6-5 to TRBJ2-7, with TRBD2 matching over 8 bases. The V segment lost 2 bases and the J segment 0 bases; nucleotides outside the gene matches: 15. Per germline, CDR1 MNHEY and CDR2 SVGAGI. The CDR3 sequence is 19 residues long. The CDR3 DNA is TGTGCCAGCAGTTACCGGACCCTGGTGCAGCGGGGGAGCTCCTACGAGCAGTACTTC. This encodes CASSYRTLVQRGSSYEQYF.

The chain recombines TRBV5-4 with TRBJ2-3; TRBD2 might be the D (6 bases). The CDR3 is 13 residues long. The V gene's germline CDR1 is SGHNT and CDR2 YYREEE (reference sequence). V gave up 9 bases and J gave up 1 base, with 12 bases separating them. In DNA, the CDR3 is TGTGCCACCACCCCGGGAGGCACAGATACGCAGTATTTT. It translates to CATTPGGTDTQYF.

The rearrangement uses TRBV5-4 and TRBJ1-1; tentatively, D is TRBD1 (6 bases). Trimming removed 2 bases at V and 4 bases at J, with 9 bases between. Per germline, CDR1 SGHNT and CDR2 YYREEE (reference sequence). This CDR3 is 13 amino acids long. CDR3 sequence reads: CASSFRGGTEAFF. In DNA form, the CDR3 reads TGTGCCAGCAGCTTTAGGGGGGGCACTGAAGCTTTCTTT. The complete variable domain, with remaining parts taken from reference TRBV5-4 and TRBJ1-1, reads ETGVTQSPTHLIKTRGQQVTLRCSSQSGHNTVSWYQQALGQGPQFIFQYYREEENGRGNFPPRFSGLQFPNYSSELNVNALELDDSALYLCASSFRGGTEAFFGQGTRLTVV.

V usage is TRBV3-1 and J usage is TRBJ1-2, with D hard to call. Germline loops: CDR1 LGHDT, CDR2 YNNKEL (reference sequence). The CDR3 has 14 residues. V was pared by 1 base and J by 3 bases, with 9 bases between. As DNA, the CDR3 is TGTGCCAGCAGCCAAGTTACGGGGTACTATGGCTACACCTTC. Translated: CASSQVTGYYGYTF.

The chain combines TRBV12-3 or TRBV12-4 with TRBJ2-7; D is unclear. V was cut by 3 bases and J by 5 bases, with 5 bases left in between. There are 11 residues in the CDR3. CDR3 protein: CASSFGNEQYF. CDR3 coding DNA: TGTGCCAGCAGTTTTGGTAACGAGCAGTACTTC.

The rearrangement joins TRBV14 to TRBJ2-5; D is perhaps TRBD1 (6 bases). This CDR3 region has 16 residues. Per the germline V gene, CDR1 is SGHDN and CDR2 is FVKESK. V shed 2 bases and J shed 0 bases, with 13 bases lying between them. CDR3 protein: CASSQTGHPYQETQYF. CDR3 DNA sequence: TGTGCCAGCAGCCAAACGGGACACCCGTACCAAGAGACCCAGTACTTC.

This clonotype was seen only once. The chain combines TRBV4-1 with TRBJ1-2, with D maybe TRBD1 (6 bases). The germline gives CDR1 MGHRA, CDR2 YSYEKL. CDR3 size: 15 residues. V was shortened by 0 bases and J by 4 bases, with 12 bases between the two germline ends. CDR3 nucleotides: TGCGCCAGCAGCCAAGAATATTCAGGGGTCTATGGCTACACCTTC. It encodes CASSQEYSGVYGYTF.

This chain uses TRBV5-1 with TRBJ2-7; TRBD1 matches at 7 bases. The length of the CDR3 is 14 residues. Trimming removed 6 bases from V and 4 bases from J; junction bases left unmatched: 10. Germline CDR1 is SGHRS and CDR2 is YFSETQ. The CDR3 region is CASKSDRDLYEQYF. CDR3 bases: TGCGCCAGCAAATCAGACAGGGATCTTTACGAGCAGTACTTC. Supplemented by reference TRBV5-1 and TRBJ2-7, the full variable domain reads KAGVTQTPRYLIKTRGQQVTLSCSPISGHRSVSWYQQTPGQGLQFLFEYFSETQRNKGNFPGRFSGRQFSNSRSEMNVSTLELGDSALYLCASKSDRDLYEQYFGPGTRLTVT.

The V and J genes are TRBV7-9 and TRBJ1-5, with a tentative D call TRBD1 (6 bases). The ends were cut back, 5 bases at V and 5 bases at J, with 16 bases in the middle. Germline V CDR1 and CDR2: SEHNR, FQNEAQ (reference sequence). This CDR3 is 15 amino acids long. The CDR3 loop is CASSLDSRVDQPQHF. As DNA, the CDR3 is TGTGCCAGCAGCCTGGACAGCCGGGTAGATCAGCCCCAGCATTTT.

This chain links TRBV5-1 with TRBJ1-1, with D perhaps matching TRBD1 (6 bases). Between the trimmed V and J ends, which lost 2 bases and 5 bases, there was a span of 16 bases. CDR3 length: 15 amino acids. The germline gives CDR1 SGHRS, CDR2 YFSETQ. The CDR3: CASSFTWGAATEAFF. Written as DNA, the CDR3 is TGCGCCAGCAGCTTTACTTGGGGGGCCGCGACTGAAGCTTTCTTT. The full variable domain, in which reference TRBV5-1 and TRBJ1-1 provide the parts outside the CDR3, is KAGVTQTPRYLIKTRGQQVTLSCSPISGHRSVSWYQQTPGQGLQFLFEYFSETQRNKGNFPGRFSGRQFSNSRSEMNVSTLELGDSALYLCASSFTWGAATEAFFGQGTRLTVV.

The J gene is TRBJ1-3, the V gene TRBV7-9; 7 nucleotides match TRBD1. V gave up 5 bases and J gave up 0 bases; unmatched junction bases: 4. The CDR3 consists of 15 residues. CDR1 and CDR2 (germline): SEHNR, FQNEAQ (reference sequence). CDR3 nucleotide sequence: TGTGCCAGCAGCGGAACAGGGGCCTCTGGAAACACCATATATTTT. This sequence encodes CASSGTGASGNTIYF.

The V gene is TRBV20-1, the J gene TRBJ1-2; D is unclear. The CDR3 loop spans 12 amino acids. Germline CDR1 and CDR2: DFQATT and SNEGSKA (reference sequence). Between the trimmed V and J ends, which lost 2 bases and 3 bases, there was a span of 7 bases. The CDR3 DNA sequence: TGCAGTGCTAGATCAGGAGACTATGGCTACACCTTC. This gives the protein CSARSGDYGYTF.

This CDR3 reads CAWSGEGALNTEAFF. In nucleotides, the CDR3 is TGTGCCTGGAGTGGGGAGGGGGCGCTGAACACTGAAGCTTTCTTT. The chain couples TRBV30 to TRBJ1-1; 7 bases are a match to TRBD1. CDR1 and CDR2 from the germline V gene are GTSNPN and SVGIG (reference sequence). The J segment lost 0 bases and the V segment lost 1 base, leaving 5 bases of the junction unmatched. This CDR3 region has 15 residues.

V usage is TRBV20-1 and J usage is TRBJ2-7; 8 nucleotides match TRBD1. Germline CDR1 reads DFQATT; CDR2 reads SNEGSKA (reference sequence). The CDR3 consists of 15 residues. Trimming removed 0 bases from V and 4 bases from J; junction bases left unmatched: 8. The chain's CDR3 is CSARDSQGASYEQYF. The CDR3 region has the DNA TGCAGTGCTAGAGACTCTCAGGGGGCGTCTTACGAGCAGTACTTC.